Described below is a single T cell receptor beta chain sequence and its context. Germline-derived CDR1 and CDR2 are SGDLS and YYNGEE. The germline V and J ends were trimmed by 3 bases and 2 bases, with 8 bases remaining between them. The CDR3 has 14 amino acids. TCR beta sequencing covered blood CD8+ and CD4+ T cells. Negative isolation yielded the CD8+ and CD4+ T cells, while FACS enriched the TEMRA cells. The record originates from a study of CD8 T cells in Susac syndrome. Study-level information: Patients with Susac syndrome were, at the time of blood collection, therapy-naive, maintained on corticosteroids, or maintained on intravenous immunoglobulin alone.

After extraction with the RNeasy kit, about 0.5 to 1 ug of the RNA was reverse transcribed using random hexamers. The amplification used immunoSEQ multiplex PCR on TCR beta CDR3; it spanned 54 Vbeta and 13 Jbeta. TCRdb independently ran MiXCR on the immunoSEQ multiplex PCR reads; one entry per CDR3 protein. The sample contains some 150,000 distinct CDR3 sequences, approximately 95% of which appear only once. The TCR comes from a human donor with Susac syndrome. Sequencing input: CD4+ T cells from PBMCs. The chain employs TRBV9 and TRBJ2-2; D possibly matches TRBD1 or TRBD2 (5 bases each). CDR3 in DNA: TGTGCCAGCAGCGGGGACCATAACACCGGGGAGCTGTTTTTT. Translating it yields CASSGDHNTGELFF.